A single sample is the source of the 17 T cell receptor beta chains below, sequenced in a study of T cells after yellow fever vaccination. Via MiXCR, TCRdb re-called the 5' RACE reads, giving one row per CDR3 protein. The table has under 150,000 distinct CDR3 sequences, 7.7% seen once; the top ten hold about 0.73%. The source material was CD4+ T cells sorted from PBMCs, sampled 5 days after the yellow fever booster vaccination. Source of these receptors: a man in his thirties or forties who received the YFV17D yellow fever vaccine.

This chain links TRBV9 with TRBJ2-3; the D is unclear. The CDR3 is 14 residues long. Germline V gene sequence: CDR1 SGDLS, CDR2 YYNGEE. With 2 bases removed from V and 0 bases from J, the gap between germline ends came to 7 bases. Written as DNA, the CDR3 is TGTGCCAGCAGCGTCAGCAGGAGCACAGATACGCAGTATTTT. Translation: CASSVSRSTDTQYF.

This clonotype appeared many times. The chain carries TRBV6-2 or TRBV6-3 and TRBJ2-3; D uncertain. Germline CDR1 MNHEY, CDR2 SVGEGT. This CDR3 has 14 amino acids. V was trimmed by 2 bases and J by 2 bases, leaving 8 bases between them. In DNA, the CDR3 is TGTGCCAGCAGTTACGGGCTCGACACAGATACGCAGTATTTT. It translates to CASSYGLDTDTQYF.

This clonotype was observed many times. The chain recombines TRBV21-1 with TRBJ2-3; the tabulated D call, TRBD2, remains unverified against the DNA. TRBV21-1 is deemed a pseudogene. This CDR3 contains 14 residues. CDR3 bases: TGTGCCAGCAATGCTAGCGAGCCCACAGATACGCAGTATTTT. It encodes CASNASEPTDTQYF.

In its sample, this clonotype was seen a few times. The chain uses TRBV30 and TRBJ1-6; the match to TRBD1 covers 7 bases. Germline CDR1 GTSNPN, CDR2 SVGIG (reference sequence). The CDR3 contains 16 residues. V shed 0 bases and J 10 bases; nucleotides not matched to a gene: 12. CDR3: CAWSVPGTAYESPLHF. CDR3 DNA sequence: TGTGCCTGGAGTGTACCTGGGACAGCTTACGAATCACCCCTCCACTTT.

The chain is built from TRBV5-4 and TRBJ2-2, with 8 bases lining up with TRBD2. Germline CDR1 SGHNT, CDR2 YYREEE (reference sequence). V lost 3 bases and J lost 5; bases outside the gene matches: 9. The CDR3 is 16 amino acids. CDR3 sequence (DNA): TGTGCCAGCAGCTCCCCGAGGGAGCGGGGGACCGGGGAGCTGTTTTTT. It specifies CASSSPRERGTGELFF.

This clonotype was seen repeatedly, ten times or more. The rearrangement uses TRBV20-1 and TRBJ2-3; the D is unclear. This CDR3 comprises 12 residues. Trimming took off 1 base at V and 3 bases at J, with 5 bases between the two ends. From germline, CDR1 is DFQATT and CDR2 SNEGSKA (reference sequence). The chain's CDR3 is CSARVATDTQYF. CDR3 bases: TGCAGTGCTAGAGTAGCAACAGATACGCAGTATTTT.

This clonotype was seen repeatedly, ten times or more. The gene calls are TRBV20-1 and TRBJ2-5; perhaps D is TRBD1 or TRBD2 (5 bases each). V gave up 0 bases and J gave up 4 bases, with 12 bases separating them. The length of the CDR3 is 14 residues. Germline CDR1 is DFQATT and CDR2 is SNEGSKA (reference sequence). CDR3 sequence reads: CSARDPRGGETQYF. As DNA, the CDR3 is TGCAGTGCTAGAGATCCGAGGGGTGGAGAGACCCAGTACTTC.

This clonotype was counted many times. V usage is TRBV28 and J usage is TRBJ1-2, with D maybe TRBD1 (5 bases). Trimming stripped 6 bases from V and 8 bases from J, with 22 bases between. The germline gives CDR1 MDHEN, CDR2 SYDVKM. This CDR3 is built from 15 residues. Here the CDR3 reads CASSLAPQGLYGYTF. The CDR3 nucleotides are TGTGCCAGCAGCTTAGCCCCCCAGGGTTTATACGGCTACACCTTC.

A remark on this clonotype: A much larger clonotype is one base distant, so this may be a read error. The J gene is TRBJ2-1, the V gene TRBV20-1; TRBD2 matches 7 bases. Germline V CDR1 and CDR2: DFQATT, SNEGSKA (reference sequence). The CDR3 loop spans 16 amino acids. The CDR3 reads CCARDTSARSYNEQFF. In nucleotides, the CDR3 is TGCTGTGCTAGGGATACTAGCGCCCGCTCCTACAATGAGCAGTTCTTC.

This clonotype has just a few counts. The gene calls are TRBV7-2 and TRBJ1-5; no clear D gene. CDR1 and CDR2 from the germline V gene are SGHTA and FQGNSA. Trimming stripped 4 bases from V and 6 bases from J, with 16 bases between. There are 15 residues in the CDR3. The CDR3 bases are TGTGCCAGCAGCTGGACCCGGCCCGCGGGTCAGCCCCAGCATTTT. It yields the protein CASSWTRPAGQPQHF.

As for this clonotype: At one of its ends the junction is not consistent with the germline gene, which may arise from a read error. CDR3: CCARGGGLAATPWEQYF. The CDR3 nucleotides read TGCTGTGCTAGAGGAGGCGGACTAGCGGCAACTCCTTGGGAGCAGTACTTC. V gene TRBV20-1 combines with J gene TRBJ2-7; 10 bases fit TRBD2. Germline CDR1 DFQATT, CDR2 SNEGSKA (reference sequence). This CDR3 contains 17 residues.

This clonotype was seen repeatedly, ten times or more. The chain carries TRBV5-1 and TRBJ1-2; D is unclear. The CDR3 runs to 12 residues. V lost 4 bases to trimming and J lost 4 bases, with 8 bases between them. Germline V gene sequence: CDR1 SGHRS, CDR2 YFSETQ. CDR3 sequence reads: CASSPDFYGYTF. The CDR3 DNA follows: TGCGCCAGCAGCCCAGACTTCTATGGCTACACCTTC.

This clonotype was detected ten times or more. The gene calls are TRBV6-5 and TRBJ2-7; 8 bases map to TRBD1. The CDR3 is 15 residues long. Germline V gives CDR1 MNHEY, CDR2 SVGAGI. V was clipped by 4 bases and J by 1 base; unmatched bases: 6. The CDR3 DNA sequence: TGTGCCAGCAGTTCGTACAGGGGGGTATCCTACGAGCAGTACTTC. It specifies CASSSYRGVSYEQYF.

This chain uses TRBV2 with TRBJ2-7, with TRBD1 matching 10 bases. This CDR3 is built from 14 residues. Trimming at V came to 4 bases and at J to 4 bases, leaving 4 bases not matched to a gene. Germline V gene data show CDR1 as SNHLY and CDR2 as FYNNEI. CDR3 bases: TGTGCCAGCAGTGTGGACAGGGGGATGTACGAGCAGTACTTC. Amino acids: CASSVDRGMYEQYF.

This clonotype was found many times. The V and J genes are TRBV20-1 and TRBJ2-3; no clear D. Germline values: CDR1 DFQATT, CDR2 SNEGSKA (reference sequence). The CDR3 is 12 amino acids. Between the trimmed V and J ends, which lost 7 bases and 3 bases, there was a span of 11 bases. The CDR3 sequence: CSVPTPTDTQYF. DNA of the CDR3: TGCAGTGTTCCGACCCCGACAGATACGCAGTATTTT.

This clonotype was detected ten times or more. The chain employs TRBV20-1 and TRBJ2-7; 8 nucleotides match TRBD2. CDR1 and CDR2 from the germline V gene are DFQATT and SNEGSKA (reference sequence). Germline trimming cut 6 bases from V and 2 bases from J; bases unmatched to any gene: 0. CDR3 length equals 11 residues. The CDR3 DNA reads TGCAGTGCAGCGGGAGCCTACGAGCAGTACTTC. This gives the protein CSAAGAYEQYF.

The chain has TRBV3-1 and TRBJ2-7; 10 nucleotides align to TRBD1. Unmatched junction bases numbered 5, after V lost 1 base and J lost 5 bases. CDR1 and CDR2 (germline): LGHDT, YNNKEL (reference sequence). CDR3 size: 15 residues. The CDR3: CASSQGQGAYHEQYF. The CDR3 region has the DNA TGTGCCAGCAGCCAAGGACAGGGGGCGTACCACGAGCAGTACTTC.